Sequencing of this T cell receptor beta chain was carried out in a study of Ad26.COV2.S vaccination and SARS-CoV-2 variants (dated by TCRdb to about 2021). Study-level background: Donors in the vaccine arm were drawn from COV1001, a multicentre, randomized, double-blind, placebo-controlled phase I-IIa trial testing Ad26.COV2.S in healthy adults. Ad26.COV2.S was given intramuscularly at 5x10^10 or 1x10^11 viral particles, as a single shot or as two shots 56 days apart. TCRbeta repertoire sequencing served as the tool for gauging how specific and how broad the SARS-CoV-2-reactive T cell receptors were following Ad26.COV2.S vaccination. A total of approximately 30 samples were included in the TCR-sequenced set, comprising some 20 Ad26.COV2.S vaccine recipients, 5 placebo recipients and 8 SARS-CoV-2 convalescent individuals. Trial participants were randomized into five groups of five: low-dose or high-dose Ad26.COV2.S given once or twice, or placebo on both occasions. Blinding of investigators to trial group allocation was maintained during experiments and outcome assessment.

The treatment or condition label, as the study defines it: roughly 20 received Ad26.COV2.S at low or high dose, single or two shots; five or six received placebo; per-sample allocation not given. For vaccine and placebo recipients, the sequenced repertoires came from samples collected on day 63 after the first injection. Between 29 July and 7 August 2020, Cohort 1b enrolled 25 adults aged 18-55 years at one site in Boston, USA. Ad26.COV2.S was a replication-incompetent adenovirus type 26 vector expressing a prefusion-stabilized SARS-CoV-2 spike protein from the original Wuhan strain. The immunoSEQ Assay was the method used to sequence TCRbeta CDR3 regions. After extraction, genomic DNA underwent amplification by bias-controlled multiplex PCR, followed by high-throughput sequencing. Per the original workflow: Collapsing and filtering of sequences were performed to quantify the absolute abundance of each unique TCRbeta CDR3 region. Usable DNA was measured by amplifying reference genes present in all nucleated cells, and TCRbeta template counts were normalized to that usable DNA to estimate T cell fraction. Repertoire TCRs were annotated as SARS-CoV-2-specific when V gene, CDR3 amino acid sequence and J gene were exactly matched to a known reactive TCR set. The reference SARS-CoV-2 TCR set was obtained from MIRA and was filtered for enrichment in COVID-19-positive ImmuneCODE repertoires, whereby public or cross-reactive TCRs were removed. Using the MIRA antigens, annotated TCRs were further analysed by specific ORF or by position within an ORF. Depth was the summed frequency of annotated unique rearrangements, while breadth was defined as annotated unique rearrangements over total unique productive rearrangements. Two-sided Wilcoxon rank-sum tests were used to compare TCR breadth between groups. Held by TCRdb, this immuneACCESS table contains in-frame sequences only and omits some clones. Under half of the omission traces to an unresolved V gene where checked; the cause of the rest is unknown. V, J and clone size are those of that table, while D and trimming were read from the DNA. This sample gives 300,000 to 400,000 clones in total; 90% of them show up just once. The top ten clonotypes cover around 5% of the sample.

The CDR3 runs 12 amino acids, cysteine and phenylalanine included. Only CDR3 DNA is held: 36 bases, read in frame from base 1. Trimming removed 2 bases from V and 6 bases from J, leaving 8 bases between the germline ends. CDR1 SGHDT and CDR2 YYEEEE are derived from the germline V gene. Points on this clone: Its cognate antigen has yet to be identified. Base qualities were left out, and no much larger clone turns up one base away.

Overall results and qualifications from the work: The authors noted that total T cell responses may have been underestimated by the TCR breadth and depth analyses. Spike-specific TCR breadth was higher in Ad26.COV2.S recipients than in placebo recipients (P = 0.0014). After vaccination, spike-specific CD8+ and CD4+ T cell responses were reported to show substantial breadth. Comparing responses between vaccine doses or regimens was not something the study was powered to do. Non-spike TCR breadth was comparable between vaccine and placebo recipients, consistent with the vaccine containing only spike.

The sequences come from peripheral blood, collected in a trial of Ad26.COV2.S vaccine versus placebo. The clonotype originates from a person aged 18-60 years who received the Ad26.COV2.S COVID-19 vaccine or a placebo. In this chain, TRBV5-6 is recombined with TRBJ1-1, with no D gene named confidently. The DNA reads as follows: TGTGCCAGCAGCTTTAGGAGGGCTGAAGCTTTCTTT. The resulting protein is CASSFRRAEAFF.